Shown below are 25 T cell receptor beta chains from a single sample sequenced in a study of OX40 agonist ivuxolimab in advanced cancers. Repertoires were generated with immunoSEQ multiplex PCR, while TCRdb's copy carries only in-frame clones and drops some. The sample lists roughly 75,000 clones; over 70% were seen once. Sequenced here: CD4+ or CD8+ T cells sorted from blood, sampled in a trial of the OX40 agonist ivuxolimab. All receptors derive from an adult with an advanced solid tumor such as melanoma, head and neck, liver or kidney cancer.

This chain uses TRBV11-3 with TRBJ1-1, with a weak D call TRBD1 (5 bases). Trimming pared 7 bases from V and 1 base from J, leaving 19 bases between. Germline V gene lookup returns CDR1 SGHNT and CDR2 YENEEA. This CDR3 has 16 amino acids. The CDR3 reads CASTPPGPRANTEAFF. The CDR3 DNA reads TGTGCCAGCACTCCCCCGGGACCGAGAGCGAACACTGAAGCTTTCTTT.

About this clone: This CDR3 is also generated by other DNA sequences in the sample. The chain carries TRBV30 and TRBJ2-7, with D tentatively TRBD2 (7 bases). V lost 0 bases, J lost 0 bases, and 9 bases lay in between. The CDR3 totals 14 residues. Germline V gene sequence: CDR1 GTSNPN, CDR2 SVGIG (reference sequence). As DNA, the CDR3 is TGTGCCTGGAGTGTAGGGGGGGGCTCCTACGAGCAGTACTTC. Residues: CAWSVGGGSYEQYF.

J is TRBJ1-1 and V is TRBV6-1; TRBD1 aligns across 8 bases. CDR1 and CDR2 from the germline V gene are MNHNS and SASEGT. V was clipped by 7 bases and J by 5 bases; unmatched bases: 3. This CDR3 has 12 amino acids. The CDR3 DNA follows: TGTGCCAGCAAAGACAGGGGAACTGAAGCTTTCTTT. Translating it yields CASKDRGTEAFF.

The CDR3 DNA reads TGTGCCAGCAGCCCGGACAGGGACAATGAGCAGTTCTTC. The encoded protein is CASSPDRDNEQFF. This chain connects TRBV6-5 to TRBJ2-1; TRBD1 agrees at 8 bases. Unmatched junction bases numbered 3, after V lost 6 bases and J lost 5 bases. From germline, CDR1 is MNHEY and CDR2 SVGAGI. The CDR3 is 13 amino acids.

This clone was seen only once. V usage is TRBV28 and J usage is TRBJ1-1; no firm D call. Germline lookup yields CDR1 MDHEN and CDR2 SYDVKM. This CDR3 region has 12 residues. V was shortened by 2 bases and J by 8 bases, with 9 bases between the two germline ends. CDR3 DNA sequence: TGTGCCAGCAGTTTAGAGGTATCCGAAGCTTTCTTT. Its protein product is CASSLEVSEAFF. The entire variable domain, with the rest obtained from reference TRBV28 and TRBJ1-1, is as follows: DVKVTQSSRYLVKRTGEKVFLECVQDMDHENMFWYRQDPGLGLRLIYFSYDVKMKEKGDIPEGYSVSREKKERFSLILESASTNQTSMYLCASSLEVSEAFFGQGTRLTVV.

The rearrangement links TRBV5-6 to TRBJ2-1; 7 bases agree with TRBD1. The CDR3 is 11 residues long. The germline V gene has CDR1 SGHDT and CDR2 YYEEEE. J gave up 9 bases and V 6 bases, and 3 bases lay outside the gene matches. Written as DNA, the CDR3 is TGTGCCAGCACCTCAGGGGGTGAGCAGTTCTTC. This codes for CASTSGGEQFF.

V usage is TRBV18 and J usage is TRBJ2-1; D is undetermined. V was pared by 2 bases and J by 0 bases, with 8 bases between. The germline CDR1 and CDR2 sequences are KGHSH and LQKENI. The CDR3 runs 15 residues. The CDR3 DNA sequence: TGTGCCAGCTCACCAAATGCTAACTCCTACAATGAGCAGTTCTTC. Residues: CASSPNANSYNEQFF.

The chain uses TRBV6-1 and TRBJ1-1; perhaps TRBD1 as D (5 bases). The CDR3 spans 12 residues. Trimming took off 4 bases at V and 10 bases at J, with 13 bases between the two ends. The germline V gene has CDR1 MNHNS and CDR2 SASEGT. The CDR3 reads CASSAEGTRAFF. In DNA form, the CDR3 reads TGTGCCAGCAGTGCCGAAGGGACGAGAGCTTTCTTT.

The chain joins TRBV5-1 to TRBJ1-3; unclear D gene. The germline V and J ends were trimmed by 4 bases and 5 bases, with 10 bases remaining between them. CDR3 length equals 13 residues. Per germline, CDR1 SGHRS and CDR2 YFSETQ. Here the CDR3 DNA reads TGCGCCAGCAGCCCCGACGGACGAAACACCATATATTTT. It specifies CASSPDGRNTIYF.

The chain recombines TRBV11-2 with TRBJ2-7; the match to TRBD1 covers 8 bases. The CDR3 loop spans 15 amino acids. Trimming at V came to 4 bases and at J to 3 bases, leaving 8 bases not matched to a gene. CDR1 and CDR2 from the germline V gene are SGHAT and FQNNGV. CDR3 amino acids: CASSSIQGGSYEQYF. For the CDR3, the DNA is TGTGCCAGCAGCTCCATACAGGGGGGTAGCTACGAGCAGTACTTC. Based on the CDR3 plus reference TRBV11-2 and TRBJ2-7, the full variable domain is EAGVAQSPRYKIIEKRQSVAFWCNPISGHATLYWYQQILGQGPKLLIQFQNNGVVDDSQLPKDRFSAERLKGVDSTLKIQPAKLEDSAVYLCASSSIQGGSYEQYFGPGTRLTVT.

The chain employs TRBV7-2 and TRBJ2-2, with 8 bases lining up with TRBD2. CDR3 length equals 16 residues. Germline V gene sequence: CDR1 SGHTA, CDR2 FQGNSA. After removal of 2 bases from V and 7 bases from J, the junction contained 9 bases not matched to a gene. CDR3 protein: CASSLMAGGRGGELFF. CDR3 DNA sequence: TGTGCCAGCAGCTTAATGGCGGGAGGACGGGGCGGGGAGCTGTTTTTT.

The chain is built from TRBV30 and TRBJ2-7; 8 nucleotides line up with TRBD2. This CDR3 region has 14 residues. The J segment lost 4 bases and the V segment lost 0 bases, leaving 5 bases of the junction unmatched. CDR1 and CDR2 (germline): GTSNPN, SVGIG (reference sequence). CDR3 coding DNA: TGTGCCTGGAGTGTATCGGGGGGGCGGTACGAGCAGTACTTC. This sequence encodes CAWSVSGGRYEQYF.

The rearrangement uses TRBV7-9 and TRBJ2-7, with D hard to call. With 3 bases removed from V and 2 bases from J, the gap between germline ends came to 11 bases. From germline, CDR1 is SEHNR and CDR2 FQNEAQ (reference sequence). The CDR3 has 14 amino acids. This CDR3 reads CASSFSVHTYEQYF. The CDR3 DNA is TGTGCCAGCAGCTTTTCCGTTCATACCTACGAGCAGTACTTC.

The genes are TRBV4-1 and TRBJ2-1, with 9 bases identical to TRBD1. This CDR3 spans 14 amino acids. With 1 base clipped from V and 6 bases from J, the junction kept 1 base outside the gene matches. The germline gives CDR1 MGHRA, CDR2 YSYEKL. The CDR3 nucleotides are TGCGCCAGCAGCCAAGGGGACAGGGTCAATGAGCAGTTCTTC. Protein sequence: CASSQGDRVNEQFF.

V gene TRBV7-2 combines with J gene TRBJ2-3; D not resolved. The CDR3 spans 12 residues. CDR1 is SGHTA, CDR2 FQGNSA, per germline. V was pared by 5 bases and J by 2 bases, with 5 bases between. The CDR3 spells CASSEYTDTQYF. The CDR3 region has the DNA TGTGCCAGCAGCGAATACACAGATACGCAGTATTTT.

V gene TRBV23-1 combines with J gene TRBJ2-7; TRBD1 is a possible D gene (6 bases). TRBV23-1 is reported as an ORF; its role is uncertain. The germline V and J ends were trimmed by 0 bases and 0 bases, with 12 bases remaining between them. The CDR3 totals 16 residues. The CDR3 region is CASSQSQAGDSYEQYF. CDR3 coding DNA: TGCGCCAGCAGTCAATCCCAGGCAGGGGACTCCTACGAGCAGTACTTC.

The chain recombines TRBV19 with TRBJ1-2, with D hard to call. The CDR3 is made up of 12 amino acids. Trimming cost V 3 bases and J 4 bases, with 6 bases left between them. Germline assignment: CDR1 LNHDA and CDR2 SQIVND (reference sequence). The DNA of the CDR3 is TGTGCCAGTAGTATGCAGGCCTATGGCTACACCTTC. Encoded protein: CASSMQAYGYTF.

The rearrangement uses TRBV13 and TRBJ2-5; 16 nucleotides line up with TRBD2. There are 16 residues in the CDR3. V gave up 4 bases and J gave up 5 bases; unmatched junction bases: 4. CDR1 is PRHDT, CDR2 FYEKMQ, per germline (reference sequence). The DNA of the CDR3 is TGTGCCAGCAGCTCGGGACTAGCGGGAGGGCATGAGACCCAGTACTTC. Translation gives CASSSGLAGGHETQYF.

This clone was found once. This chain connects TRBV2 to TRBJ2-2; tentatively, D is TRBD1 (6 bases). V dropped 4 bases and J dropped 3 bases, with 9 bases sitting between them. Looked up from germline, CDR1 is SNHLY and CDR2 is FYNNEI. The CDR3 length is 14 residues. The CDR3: CASSVSGDTGELFF. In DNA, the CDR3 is TGTGCCAGCAGTGTCTCAGGGGACACCGGGGAGCTGTTTTTT. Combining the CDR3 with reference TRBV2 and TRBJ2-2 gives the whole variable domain EPEVTQTPSHQVTQMGQEVILRCVPISNHLYFYWYRQILGQKVEFLVSFYNNEISEKSEIFDDQFSVERPDGSNFTLKIRSTKLEDSAMYFCASSVSGDTGELFFGEGSRLTVL.

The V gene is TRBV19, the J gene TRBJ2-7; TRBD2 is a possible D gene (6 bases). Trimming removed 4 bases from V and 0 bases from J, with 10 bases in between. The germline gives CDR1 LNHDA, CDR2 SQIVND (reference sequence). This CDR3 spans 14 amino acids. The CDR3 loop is CASSREVSSYEQYF. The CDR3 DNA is TGTGCCAGTAGTAGGGAGGTGAGCTCCTACGAGCAGTACTTC.

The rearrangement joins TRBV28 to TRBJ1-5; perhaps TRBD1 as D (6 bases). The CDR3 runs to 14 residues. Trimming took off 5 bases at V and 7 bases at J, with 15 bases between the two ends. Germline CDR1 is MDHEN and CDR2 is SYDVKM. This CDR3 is CASSQGGGRQPQHF. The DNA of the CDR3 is TGTGCCAGCAGTCAAGGGGGGGGTCGACAGCCCCAGCATTTT.

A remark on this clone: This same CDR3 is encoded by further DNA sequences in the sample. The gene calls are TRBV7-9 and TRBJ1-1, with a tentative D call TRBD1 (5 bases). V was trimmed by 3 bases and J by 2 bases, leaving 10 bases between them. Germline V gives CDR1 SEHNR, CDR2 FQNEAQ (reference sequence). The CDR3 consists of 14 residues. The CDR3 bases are TGTGCCAGCAGCTTCGACAGAGACAACACTGAAGCTTTCTTT. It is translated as CASSFDRDNTEAFF.

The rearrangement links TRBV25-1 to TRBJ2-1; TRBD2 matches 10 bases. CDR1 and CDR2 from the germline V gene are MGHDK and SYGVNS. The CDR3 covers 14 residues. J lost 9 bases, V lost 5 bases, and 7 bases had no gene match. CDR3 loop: CASSPLAGVGEQFF. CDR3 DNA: TGTGCCAGCAGTCCCCTAGCGGGAGTGGGTGAGCAGTTCTTC.

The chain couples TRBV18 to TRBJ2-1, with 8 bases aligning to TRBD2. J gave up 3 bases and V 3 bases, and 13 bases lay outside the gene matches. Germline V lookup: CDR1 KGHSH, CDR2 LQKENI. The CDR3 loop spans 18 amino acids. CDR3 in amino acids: CASSPLDGAGANYNEQFF. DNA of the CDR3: TGTGCCAGCTCACCCCTGGACGGAGCGGGGGCCAACTACAATGAGCAGTTCTTC.

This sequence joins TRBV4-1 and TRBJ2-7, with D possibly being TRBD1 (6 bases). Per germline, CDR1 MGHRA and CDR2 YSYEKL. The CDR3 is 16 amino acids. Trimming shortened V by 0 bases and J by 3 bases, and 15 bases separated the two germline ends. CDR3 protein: CASSQEPTRGLYEQYF. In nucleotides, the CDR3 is TGCGCCAGCAGCCAAGAGCCTACCAGGGGCCTCTACGAGCAGTACTTC.